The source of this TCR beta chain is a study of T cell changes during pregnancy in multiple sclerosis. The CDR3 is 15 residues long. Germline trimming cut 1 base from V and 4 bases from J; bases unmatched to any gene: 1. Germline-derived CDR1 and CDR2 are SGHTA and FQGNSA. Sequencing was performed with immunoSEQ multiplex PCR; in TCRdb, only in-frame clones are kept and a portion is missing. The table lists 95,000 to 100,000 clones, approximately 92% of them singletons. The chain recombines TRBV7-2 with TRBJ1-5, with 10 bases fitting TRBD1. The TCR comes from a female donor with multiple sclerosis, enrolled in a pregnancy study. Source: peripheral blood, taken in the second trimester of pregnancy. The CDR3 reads CASSLEGQGNQPQHF. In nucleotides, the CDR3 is TGTGCCAGCAGCTTAGAGGGACAGGGGAATCAGCCCCAGCATTTT.